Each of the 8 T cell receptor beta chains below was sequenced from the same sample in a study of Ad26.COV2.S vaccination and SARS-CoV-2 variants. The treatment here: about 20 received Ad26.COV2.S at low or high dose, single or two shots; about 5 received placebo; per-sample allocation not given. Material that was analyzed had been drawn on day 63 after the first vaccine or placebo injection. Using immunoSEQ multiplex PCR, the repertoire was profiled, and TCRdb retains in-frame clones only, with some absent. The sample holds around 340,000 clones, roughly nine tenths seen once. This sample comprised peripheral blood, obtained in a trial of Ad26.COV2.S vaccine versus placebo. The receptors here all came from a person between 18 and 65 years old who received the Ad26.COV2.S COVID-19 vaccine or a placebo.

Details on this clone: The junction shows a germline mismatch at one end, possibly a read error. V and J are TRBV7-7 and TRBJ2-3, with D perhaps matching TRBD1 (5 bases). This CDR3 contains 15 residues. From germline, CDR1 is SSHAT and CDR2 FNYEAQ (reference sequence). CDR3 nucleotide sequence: TGTGCTAGCAGCTCCGCTGACAGAAGCACAGATACGCAGTATTTT. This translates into CASSSADRSTDTQYF. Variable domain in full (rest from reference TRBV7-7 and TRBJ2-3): GAGVSQSPRYKVTKRGQDVTLRCDPISSHATLYWYQQALGQGPEFLTYFNYEAQPDKSGLPSDRFSAERPEGSISTLTIQRTEQRDSAMYRCASSSADRSTDTQYFGPGTRLTVL.

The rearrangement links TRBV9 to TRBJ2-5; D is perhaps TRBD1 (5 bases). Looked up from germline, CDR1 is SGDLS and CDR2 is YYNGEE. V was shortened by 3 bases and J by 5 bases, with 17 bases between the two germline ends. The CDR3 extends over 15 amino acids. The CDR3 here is CASSEGSGYYETQYF. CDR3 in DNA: TGTGCCAGCAGCGAGGGGTCAGGGTATTACGAGACCCAGTACTTC.

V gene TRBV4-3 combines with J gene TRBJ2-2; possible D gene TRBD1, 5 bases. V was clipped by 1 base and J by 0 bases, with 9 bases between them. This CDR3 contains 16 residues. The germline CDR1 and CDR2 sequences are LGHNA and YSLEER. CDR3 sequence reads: CASSQVQGPNTGELFF. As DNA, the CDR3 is TGCGCCAGCAGCCAAGTTCAGGGTCCGAACACCGGGGAGCTGTTTTTT.

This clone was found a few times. The chain's CDR3 is CASSQDGGRVNTGELFF. The CDR3 DNA is TGCGCCAGCAGCCAAGATGGTGGGCGGGTTAACACCGGGGAGCTGTTTTTT. This sequence joins TRBV4-1 and TRBJ2-2, with D tentatively TRBD2 (5 bases). Germline CDR1 MGHRA, CDR2 YSYEKL. The CDR3 contains 17 residues. V was shortened by 0 bases and J by 2 bases, with 13 bases between the two germline ends.

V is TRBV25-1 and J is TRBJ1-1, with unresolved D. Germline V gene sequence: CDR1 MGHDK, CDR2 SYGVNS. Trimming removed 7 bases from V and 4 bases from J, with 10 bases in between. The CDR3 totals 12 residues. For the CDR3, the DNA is TGTGCCAGCAATTGGGGAGCCACTGAAGCTTTCTTT. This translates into CASNWGATEAFF.

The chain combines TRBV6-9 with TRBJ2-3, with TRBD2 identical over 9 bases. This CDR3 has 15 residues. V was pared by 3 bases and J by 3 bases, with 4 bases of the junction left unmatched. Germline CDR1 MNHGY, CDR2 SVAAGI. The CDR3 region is CASSYALAGTDTQYF. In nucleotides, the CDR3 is TGTGCCAGCAGTTACGCTCTAGCGGGGACAGATACGCAGTATTTT.

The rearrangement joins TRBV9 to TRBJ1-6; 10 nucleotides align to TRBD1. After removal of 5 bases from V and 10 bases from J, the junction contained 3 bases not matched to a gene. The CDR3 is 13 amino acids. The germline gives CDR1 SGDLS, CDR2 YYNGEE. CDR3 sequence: CASRGTGDSPLHF. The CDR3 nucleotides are TGTGCCAGCAGGGGGACAGGGGACTCACCCCTCCACTTT.

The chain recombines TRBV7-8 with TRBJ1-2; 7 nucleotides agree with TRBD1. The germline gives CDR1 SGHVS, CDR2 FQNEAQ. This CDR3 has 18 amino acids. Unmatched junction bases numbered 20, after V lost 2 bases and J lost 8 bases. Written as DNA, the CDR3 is TGTGCCAGCAGCTTACAGGCGGCAGGGGGAAGGCTGCCGGGGGGCTACACCTTC. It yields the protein CASSLQAAGGRLPGGYTF. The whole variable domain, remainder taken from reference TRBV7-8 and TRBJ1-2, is GAGVSQSPRYKVAKRGQDVALRCDPISGHVSLFWYQQALGQGPEFLTYFQNEAQLDKSGLPSDRFFAERPEGSVSTLKIQRTQQEDSAVYLCASSLQAAGGRLPGGYTFGSGTRLTVV.